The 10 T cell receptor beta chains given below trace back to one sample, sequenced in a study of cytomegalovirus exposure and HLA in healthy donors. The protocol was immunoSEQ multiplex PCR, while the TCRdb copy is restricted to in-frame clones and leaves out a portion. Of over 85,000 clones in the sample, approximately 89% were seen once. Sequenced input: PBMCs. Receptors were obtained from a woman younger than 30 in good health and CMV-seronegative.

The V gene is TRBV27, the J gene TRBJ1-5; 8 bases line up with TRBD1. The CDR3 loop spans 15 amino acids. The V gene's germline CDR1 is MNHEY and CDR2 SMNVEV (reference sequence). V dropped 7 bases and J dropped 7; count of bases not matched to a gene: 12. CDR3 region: CASTLTGVGGQPQHF. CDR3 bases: TGTGCCAGCACCCTGACAGGGGTCGGAGGGCAGCCCCAGCATTTT.

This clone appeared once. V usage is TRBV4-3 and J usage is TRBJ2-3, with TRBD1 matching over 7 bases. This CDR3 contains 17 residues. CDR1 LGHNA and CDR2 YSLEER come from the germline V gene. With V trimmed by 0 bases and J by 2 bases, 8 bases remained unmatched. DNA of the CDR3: TGCGCCAGCAGCCAAGATAAGGCAGGGGGTCTCACAGATACGCAGTATTTT. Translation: CASSQDKAGGLTDTQYF.

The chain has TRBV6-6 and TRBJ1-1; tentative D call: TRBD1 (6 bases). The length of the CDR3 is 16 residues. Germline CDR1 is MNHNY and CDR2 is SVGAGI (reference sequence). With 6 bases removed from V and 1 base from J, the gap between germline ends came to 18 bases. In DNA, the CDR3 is TGTGCCAGCAGCCAACGCACAGGGAGGGGGAACACTGAAGCTTTCTTT. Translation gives CASSQRTGRGNTEAFF.

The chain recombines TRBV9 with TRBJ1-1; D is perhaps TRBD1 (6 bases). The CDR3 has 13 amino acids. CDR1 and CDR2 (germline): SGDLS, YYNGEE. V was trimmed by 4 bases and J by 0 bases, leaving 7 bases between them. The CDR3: CASSRTVNTEAFF. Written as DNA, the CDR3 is TGTGCCAGCAGCAGGACAGTGAACACTGAAGCTTTCTTT.

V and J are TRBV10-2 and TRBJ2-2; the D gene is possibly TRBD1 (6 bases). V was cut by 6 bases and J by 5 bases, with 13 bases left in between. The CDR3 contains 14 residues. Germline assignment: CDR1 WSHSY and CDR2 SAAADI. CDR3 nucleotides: TGCGCCAGCAGCCCTACGGACAGTACCGGGGAGCTGTTTTTT. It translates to CASSPTDSTGELFF.

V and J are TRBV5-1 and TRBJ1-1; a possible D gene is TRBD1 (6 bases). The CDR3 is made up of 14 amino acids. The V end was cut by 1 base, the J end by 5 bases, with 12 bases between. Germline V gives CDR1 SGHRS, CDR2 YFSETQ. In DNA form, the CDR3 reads TGCGCCAGCAGCTTGTCGCAGGGGTGGACTGAAGCTTTCTTT. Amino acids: CASSLSQGWTEAFF.

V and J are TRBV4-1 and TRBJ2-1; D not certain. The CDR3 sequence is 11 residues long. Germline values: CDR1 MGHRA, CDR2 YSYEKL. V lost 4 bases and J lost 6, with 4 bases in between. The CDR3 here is CASSRVNEQFF. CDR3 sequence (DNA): TGCGCCAGCAGCCGAGTCAATGAGCAGTTCTTC.

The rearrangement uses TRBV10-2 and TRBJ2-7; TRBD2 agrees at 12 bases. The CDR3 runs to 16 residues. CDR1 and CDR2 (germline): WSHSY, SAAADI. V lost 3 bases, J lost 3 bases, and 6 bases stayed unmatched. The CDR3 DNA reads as TGCGCCAGCAGTGAAACGACTAGCGGGGGAATCTACGAGCAGTACTTC. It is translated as CASSETTSGGIYEQYF.

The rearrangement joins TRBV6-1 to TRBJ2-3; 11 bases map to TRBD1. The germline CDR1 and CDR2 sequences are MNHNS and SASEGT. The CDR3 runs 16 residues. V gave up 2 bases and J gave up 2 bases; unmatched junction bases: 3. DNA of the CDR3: TGTGCCAGCAGTGAAAAGGACAGGGGGCTCACAGATACGCAGTATTTT. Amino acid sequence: CASSEKDRGLTDTQYF.

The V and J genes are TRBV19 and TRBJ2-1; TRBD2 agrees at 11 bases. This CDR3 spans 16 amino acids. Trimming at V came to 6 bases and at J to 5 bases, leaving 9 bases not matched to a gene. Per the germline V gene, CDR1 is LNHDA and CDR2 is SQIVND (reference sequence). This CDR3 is CASSALAGGIHNEQFF. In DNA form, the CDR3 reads TGTGCCAGTAGCGCCCTAGCGGGGGGAATCCACAATGAGCAGTTCTTC.